A single sample is the source of the 16 T cell receptor beta chains below, sequenced in a study of shared clonotypes between healthy human individuals. Data came from immunoSEQ multiplex PCR; TCRdb stores just in-frame clones and leaves some out. The sample has some 2,100,000 clones, approximately 95% seen once. The source material was naive CD4+ T cells sorted from blood. Subset in this sample: CD45RA+ positively selected. These receptors were taken from a man between 18 and 29 years old in good health.

The genes are TRBV5-1 and TRBJ2-1, with D maybe TRBD1 (6 bases). The V gene's germline CDR1 is SGHRS and CDR2 YFSETQ. CDR3 length: 14 amino acids. V lost 4 bases, J lost 4 bases, and 12 bases lay in between. CDR3 DNA sequence: TGCGCCAGCAGCGGGGGAACAGGGTACAATGAGCAGTTCTTC. Translating gives CASSGGTGYNEQFF.

The chain recombines TRBV5-4 with TRBJ1-2; 8 bases agree with TRBD1. The CDR3 sequence is 13 residues long. The germline V gene has CDR1 SGHNT and CDR2 YYREEE (reference sequence). The V gene end was trimmed by 4 bases and the J gene end by 7 bases; junction bases not matched to a gene: 6. CDR3 sequence (DNA): TGTGCCAGCAGCCCCGACAGGGGTGCTGGCTACACCTTC. Its protein is CASSPDRGAGYTF. The full variable domain, with the rest looked up from reference TRBV5-4 and TRBJ1-2, is ETGVTQSPTHLIKTRGQQVTLRCSSQSGHNTVSWYQQALGQGPQFIFQYYREEENGRGNFPPRFSGLQFPNYSSELNVNALELDDSALYLCASSPDRGAGYTFGSGTRLTVV.

In this sample, this clone turned up once. This chain uses TRBV6-1 with TRBJ1-6, with D unclear. The CDR3 consists of 13 residues. The ends were cut back, 4 bases at V and 11 bases at J, with 12 bases in the middle. The germline gives CDR1 MNHNS, CDR2 SASEGT. CDR3 in DNA: TGTGCCAGCAGTGGTCTCCTAGGTCCACCCCTCCACTTT. Protein sequence: CASSGLLGPPLHF.

The chain employs TRBV5-1 and TRBJ1-1; TRBD1 matches 10 bases. The CDR3 is 15 residues long. V was clipped by 4 bases and J by 0 bases; unmatched bases: 3. The germline V gene encodes CDR1 SGHRS and CDR2 YFSETQ. The DNA for the CDR3 is TGCGCCAGCAGCGCCGGACAGGGGGTGAACACTGAAGCTTTCTTT. Amino acid sequence: CASSAGQGVNTEAFF. Full variable domain (missing parts from reference TRBV5-1 and TRBJ1-1): KAGVTQTPRYLIKTRGQQVTLSCSPISGHRSVSWYQQTPGQGLQFLFEYFSETQRNKGNFPGRFSGRQFSNSRSEMNVSTLELGDSALYLCASSAGQGVNTEAFFGQGTRLTVV.

The chain joins TRBV7-2 to TRBJ1-3; D gene uncertain. V lost 0 bases and J lost 8, with 8 bases in between. This CDR3 comprises 13 residues. The V gene's germline CDR1 is SGHTA and CDR2 FQGNSA. CDR3 loop: CASSLAGLDTIYF. The CDR3 DNA reads as TGTGCCAGCAGCTTAGCAGGGTTGGACACCATATATTTT.

The chain joins TRBV30 to TRBJ2-5, with D hard to call. Germline values: CDR1 GTSNPN, CDR2 SVGIG (reference sequence). This CDR3 has 10 amino acids. With 5 bases removed from V and 3 bases from J, the gap between germline ends came to 4 bases. This CDR3 reads CAWAKETQYF. In DNA form, the CDR3 reads TGTGCCTGGGCCAAAGAGACCCAGTACTTC. Filled out from reference TRBV30 and TRBJ2-5, the complete variable domain reads SQTIHQWPATLVQPVGSPLSLECTVEGTSNPNLYWYRQAAGRGLQLLFYSVGIGQISSEVPQNLSASRPQDRQFILSSKKLLLSDSGFYLCAWAKETQYFGPGTRLLVL.

V usage is TRBV30 and J usage is TRBJ2-1, with TRBD1 identical over 8 bases. This CDR3 contains 15 residues. Germline V gene data show CDR1 as GTSNPN and CDR2 as SVGIG (reference sequence). J gave up 2 bases and V 4 bases, and 7 bases lay outside the gene matches. The CDR3 DNA follows: TGTGCCTGGACCCTCGGACAGGGCCCCTACAATGAGCAGTTCTTC. Protein: CAWTLGQGPYNEQFF.

V gene TRBV5-1 combines with J gene TRBJ2-7, with D possibly being TRBD1 (5 bases). Between the trimmed V and J ends, which lost 4 bases and 0 bases, there was a span of 17 bases. Germline V lookup: CDR1 SGHRS, CDR2 YFSETQ. The CDR3 is 16 amino acids. The CDR3 sequence is CASSGPQGKSSYEQYF. CDR3 nucleotides: TGCGCCAGCAGCGGCCCCCAGGGTAAAAGCTCCTACGAGCAGTACTTC.

The J gene is TRBJ1-5, the V gene TRBV15; the D is unclear. V lost 0 bases to trimming and J lost 5 bases, with 8 bases between them. This CDR3 contains 14 residues. The germline V gene encodes CDR1 LNHNV and CDR2 YYDKDF (reference sequence). The CDR3 region has the DNA TGTGCCACCAGCAGAGACTGGGAGTATCAGCCCCAGCATTTT. It is translated as CATSRDWEYQPQHF. Drawing the rest from reference TRBV15 and TRBJ1-5, the complete variable domain is DAMVIQNPRYQVTQFGKPVTLSCSQTLNHNVMYWYQQKSSQAPKLLFHYYDKDFNNEADTPDNFQSRRPNTSFCFLDIRSPGLGDTAMYLCATSRDWEYQPQHFGDGTRLSIL.

This sequence joins TRBV5-4 and TRBJ1-3, with D uncertain. The CDR3 has 17 residues. V shed 1 base and J shed 1 base, with 15 bases lying between them. Germline lookup yields CDR1 SGHNT and CDR2 YYREEE (reference sequence). CDR3 residues: CASSLPTPGSSGNTIYF. CDR3 in DNA: TGTGCCAGCAGCTTGCCCACTCCGGGGTCTTCTGGAAACACCATATATTTT.

On this clone itself: Other DNA sequences within the sample encode an identical CDR3. The chain employs TRBV29-1 and TRBJ2-1; D is uncertain. V was trimmed by 3 bases and J by 1 base, leaving 1 base between them. CDR1 is SQVTM and CDR2 is ANQGSEA in the germline V gene. There are 11 residues in the CDR3. The CDR3 region has the DNA TGCAGCGTTGAGTCCTACAATGAGCAGTTCTTC. Translation gives CSVESYNEQFF.

This chain joins TRBV2 and TRBJ1-3, with TRBD1 identical over 8 bases. With V trimmed by 6 bases and J by 4 bases, 8 bases remained unmatched. Germline CDR1 SNHLY, CDR2 FYNNEI. This CDR3 comprises 15 residues. The CDR3 DNA reads TGTGCCAGCAGCGGGACAGGAATGGCAGGAAACACCATATATTTT. Translated, it gives CASSGTGMAGNTIYF.

The rearrangement uses TRBV10-3 and TRBJ2-1; 13 nucleotides agree with TRBD2. CDR1 is ENHRY and CDR2 is SYGVKD in the germline V gene. The CDR3 consists of 17 residues. V trimming: 6 bases; J trimming: 0 bases; junction bases outside the gene matches: 5. The CDR3 loop is CAIRGLAGASSYNEQFF. Here the CDR3 DNA reads TGTGCCATCAGAGGACTAGCGGGGGCGAGCTCCTACAATGAGCAGTTCTTC.

The chain carries TRBV7-2 and TRBJ2-1; 12 nucleotides align to TRBD2. This CDR3 region has 18 residues. Germline lookup yields CDR1 SGHTA and CDR2 FQGNSA. With V trimmed by 5 bases and J by 6 bases, 14 bases remained unmatched. CDR3 bases: TGTGCCAGCAGCCCCCGTCCGACTAGCGGGAGTTCGGGCAATGAGCAGTTCTTC. Amino acids: CASSPRPTSGSSGNEQFF.

This clone has only one observation. The chain recombines TRBV6-1 with TRBJ1-5; 7 positions agree with TRBD1. V dropped 4 bases and J dropped 3; count of bases not matched to a gene: 6. Looked up from germline, CDR1 is MNHNS and CDR2 is SASEGT. CDR3 length: 15 amino acids. The CDR3 coding sequence is TGTGCCAGCAGTGCCCAGGGGGAGGCCAATCAGCCCCAGCATTTT. This sequence encodes CASSAQGEANQPQHF.

The gene calls are TRBV6-6 and TRBJ1-2, with 9 bases lining up with TRBD1. CDR1 and CDR2 from the germline V gene are MNHNY and SVGAGI (reference sequence). The CDR3 consists of 15 residues. V was pared by 3 bases and J by 2 bases, with 4 bases of the junction left unmatched. CDR3 amino acids: CASSYGTGRNYGYTF. In nucleotides, the CDR3 is TGTGCCAGCAGTTATGGGACAGGGCGCAACTATGGCTACACCTTC.